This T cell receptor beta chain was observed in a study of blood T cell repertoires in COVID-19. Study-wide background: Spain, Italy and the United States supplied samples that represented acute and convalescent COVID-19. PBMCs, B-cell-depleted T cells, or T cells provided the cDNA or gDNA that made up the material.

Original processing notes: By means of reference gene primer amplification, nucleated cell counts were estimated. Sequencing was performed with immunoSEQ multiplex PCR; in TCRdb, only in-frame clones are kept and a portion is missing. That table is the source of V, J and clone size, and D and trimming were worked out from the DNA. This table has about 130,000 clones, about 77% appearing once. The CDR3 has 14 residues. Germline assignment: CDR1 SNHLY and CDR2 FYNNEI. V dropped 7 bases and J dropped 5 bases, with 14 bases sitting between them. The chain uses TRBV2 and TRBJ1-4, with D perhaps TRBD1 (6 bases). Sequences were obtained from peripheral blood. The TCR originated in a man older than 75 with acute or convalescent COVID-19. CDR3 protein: CASTGQTSNEKLFF. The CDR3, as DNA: TGTGCCAGCACCGGACAGACTAGCAATGAAAAACTGTTTTTT.